These 4 T cell receptor beta chains were sequenced from one sample in a study of blood T cells in healthy people across ages. A second PCR of about 6 to 11 cycles used a sample-barcoded 5' primer and a J-beta primer mix. TCRdb independently ran MiXCR on the 5' RACE reads; one entry per CDR3 protein. This sample has approximately 780,000 distinct CDR3 sequences, with around 25% found just once. These data were also filed under a second study, of T cells of mothers and their children.

Sequenced sample: blood. These receptors originate from a boy between 10 and 17 years old in good health.

The V gene is TRBV7-9, the J gene TRBJ1-4; D is unclear. The V gene lost 5 bases and the J gene lost 3 bases, with 16 bases spanning the gap. Germline V gene sequence: CDR1 SEHNR, CDR2 FQNEAQ (reference sequence). The CDR3 sequence is 16 residues long. CDR3 bases: TGTGCCAGCAGCCCCCCGGACCGTCACTCTAATGAAAAACTGTTTTTT. Its protein product is CASSPPDRHSNEKLFF.

This clonotype was seen a few times. One end of the junction varies from germline; a read error may be responsible. The chain couples TRBV3-1 to TRBJ2-3; TRBD2 matches at 11 bases. This CDR3 has 17 residues. The germline V gene has CDR1 LGHDT and CDR2 YNNKEL (reference sequence). CDR3 protein: CAGSQDPGLAGPDTQYF. In nucleotides, the CDR3 is TGTGCCGGCAGCCAAGATCCTGGACTAGCGGGTCCCGATACGCAGTATTTT.

This clonotype was counted at least ten times. The V call is TRBV9, the J call TRBJ2-5; 8 bases are a match to TRBD2. Trimming at V came to 3 bases and at J to 2 bases, leaving 9 bases not matched to a gene. The germline V gene encodes CDR1 SGDLS and CDR2 YYNGEE. The CDR3 is made up of 16 amino acids. The chain's CDR3 is CASSARGGRRQETQYF. Here the CDR3 DNA reads TGTGCCAGCAGCGCCCGCGGGGGGCGCCGGCAAGAGACCCAGTACTTC.

The chain joins TRBV7-9 to TRBJ2-5; 10 bases align to TRBD2. The closer fit of TRBJ2-7 to the DNA end suggests the J call may be wrong. The CDR3 is 17 residues long. Germline CDR1 is SEHNR and CDR2 is FQNEAQ (reference sequence). The DNA for the CDR3 is TGTGCCAGCACCAATTCACCACTAGCGGGGAGCTCCTACGAGCAGTACTTC. Its protein is CASTNSPLAGSSYEQYF.